This T cell receptor beta chain emerged from a study of T-cell reconstitution after alpha-beta-depleted transplantation in children. Trimming removed 4 bases from V and 8 bases from J; junction bases left unmatched: 5. The CDR3 contains 13 residues. With respect to this clonotype: Antigen unknown.

Preparation of the TCRbeta library was carried out with unique molecular identifiers. Via MiXCR, TCRdb re-called the PCR reads, giving one row per CDR3 protein. The profile shows about 830,000 distinct CDR3 sequences, roughly 15% of them singletons. Study-level results: Surviving recipient cells, namely T cells and thymic progenitors, were the source of high day-60 TCRbeta diversity in some patients.

The source was PBMCs, mostly from graft donor cells, collected 360 days after TCRalphabeta/CD19-depleted stem cell transplant. The TCR sequence derives from a male patient younger than 18 who had a stem cell transplant for acute lymphoblastic leukemia, so the T cells may come from the graft donor. The rearrangement links TRBV12-3 or TRBV12-4 to TRBJ2-4; TRBD1 agrees at 7 bases. In DNA form, the CDR3 reads TGTGCCAGCAGTTCCCACAGGGGTGACATTCAGTACTTC. Translation gives CASSSHRGDIQYF.